The next 23 T cell receptor beta chains were all read from a single sample in a study of blood T cell repertoires in COVID-19. Some clones are missing from TCRdb's copy, which holds only in-frame ones; the method was immunoSEQ multiplex PCR. The sample includes roughly 250,000 clones, more than 85% seen only once; the top ten take roughly 0.8%. Sequenced sample: peripheral blood. The receptors derive from a man younger than 45 with acute or convalescent COVID-19.

The rearrangement joins TRBV5-1 to TRBJ2-5; TRBD2 agrees at 7 bases. Losses at the gene ends were 4 bases for V and 5 bases for J; bases not matched to a gene: 2. The CDR3 has 12 amino acids. Germline CDR1 is SGHRS and CDR2 is YFSETQ. The CDR3 region is CASSGGDETQYF. The CDR3 DNA sequence: TGCGCCAGCAGCGGGGGGGACGAGACCCAGTACTTC.

The rearrangement joins TRBV15 to TRBJ2-7, with D possibly TRBD2 on 7 matching bases. V gave up 0 bases and J gave up 6 bases, with 9 bases separating them. The CDR3 consists of 13 residues. CDR1 is LNHNV, CDR2 YYDKDF, per germline (reference sequence). The CDR3 sequence: CATSRERGREQYF. The CDR3, as DNA: TGTGCCACCAGCAGAGAGCGGGGGCGCGAGCAGTACTTC. The complete variable domain, with remaining parts taken from reference TRBV15 and TRBJ2-7, reads DAMVIQNPRYQVTQFGKPVTLSCSQTLNHNVMYWYQQKSSQAPKLLFHYYDKDFNNEADTPDNFQSRRPNTSFCFLDIRSPGLGDTAMYLCATSRERGREQYFGPGTRLTVT.

V usage is TRBV7-9 and J usage is TRBJ2-5; the match to TRBD1 covers 8 bases. Germline V lookup: CDR1 SEHNR, CDR2 FQNEAQ (reference sequence). The CDR3 spans 16 residues. V was clipped by 3 bases and J by 5 bases; unmatched bases: 11. The DNA of the CDR3 is TGTGCCAGCAGCTTCGGTCTTGCAGGGGGCGGTGAGACCCAGTACTTC. Its protein is CASSFGLAGGGETQYF.

This sequence joins TRBV18 and TRBJ2-5; D gene uncertain. V was shortened by 0 bases and J by 5 bases, with 10 bases between the two germline ends. Germline CDR1 reads KGHSH; CDR2 reads LQKENI. The length of the CDR3 is 14 residues. The CDR3 DNA reads TGTGCCAGCTCACCACCCTACCCTATGGAGACCCAGTACTTC. This translates into CASSPPYPMETQYF. Together with reference TRBV18 and TRBJ2-5, the CDR3 gives the full variable domain: NAGVMQNPRHLVRRRGQEARLRCSPMKGHSHVYWYRQLPEEGLKFMVYLQKENIIDESGMPKERFSAEFPKEGPSILRIQQVVRGDSAAYFCASSPPYPMETQYFGPGTRLLVL.

About this clone: One junction end disagrees with the germline gene, perhaps due to a read error. The rearrangement links TRBV7-9 to TRBJ1-2; unclear D gene. Germline CDR1 SEHNR, CDR2 FQNEAQ (reference sequence). This CDR3 is 13 amino acids long. DNA for the CDR3: TGTGCCAGCAGCCCACCCTCCGCGGTACGCGGCTCCTTC. It specifies CASSPPSAVRGSF.

V is TRBV5-1 and J is TRBJ2-3; 12 bases line up with TRBD2. Germline V lookup: CDR1 SGHRS, CDR2 YFSETQ. This CDR3 has 16 amino acids. The V gene end was trimmed by 0 bases and the J gene end by 3 bases; junction bases not matched to a gene: 2. DNA of the CDR3: TGCGCCAGCAGCTTGGCTAGCGGGGGGGCAACAGATACGCAGTATTTT. This encodes CASSLASGGATDTQYF.

This chain uses TRBV5-1 with TRBJ2-2, with TRBD2 as a possible D gene (6 bases). Germline V gene lookup returns CDR1 SGHRS and CDR2 YFSETQ. This CDR3 contains 14 residues. The V end lost 4 bases, the J end lost 3 bases, and 10 bases lay between the germline ends. In DNA form, the CDR3 reads TGCGCCAGCAGCCCTGGAGGGGACACCGGGGAGCTGTTTTTT. Its protein product is CASSPGGDTGELFF.

The V call is TRBV7-6, the J call TRBJ2-6; 7 bases match TRBD1. V was clipped by 5 bases and J by 0 bases; unmatched bases: 4. CDR3 length: 16 amino acids. Germline V CDR1 and CDR2: SGHVS, FNYEAQ. Written as DNA, the CDR3 is TGTGCCAGCAGCAAACAGGGGAACTCTGGGGCCAACGTCCTGACTTTC. Protein product: CASSKQGNSGANVLTF.

The J gene is TRBJ2-2, the V gene TRBV5-1; 8 bases map to TRBD2. There are 16 residues in the CDR3. Unmatched junction bases numbered 5, after V lost 0 bases and J lost 4 bases. Looked up from germline, CDR1 is SGHRS and CDR2 is YFSETQ. Here the CDR3 DNA reads TGCGCCAGCAGCTTGGGAGCGGGAGTTGGCACCGGGGAGCTGTTTTTT. Its protein is CASSLGAGVGTGELFF. Full variable domain (rest looked up from reference TRBV5-1 and TRBJ2-2): KAGVTQTPRYLIKTRGQQVTLSCSPISGHRSVSWYQQTPGQGLQFLFEYFSETQRNKGNFPGRFSGRQFSNSRSEMNVSTLELGDSALYLCASSLGAGVGTGELFFGEGSRLTVL.

This chain links TRBV11-3 with TRBJ2-3; 15 bases map to TRBD2. Trimming at V came to 5 bases and at J to 11 bases, leaving 8 bases not matched to a gene. The CDR3 is 15 amino acids. The germline gives CDR1 SGHNT, CDR2 YENEEA. CDR3 residues: CASSDRPGLAGGQYF. CDR3 nucleotide sequence: TGTGCCAGCAGCGATCGCCCGGGACTAGCGGGAGGGCAGTATTTT.

The chain is built from TRBV27 and TRBJ2-4; TRBD2 matches 12 bases. The CDR3 consists of 18 residues. The germline V gene has CDR1 MNHEY and CDR2 SMNVEV (reference sequence). The V gene end was trimmed by 4 bases and the J gene end by 0 bases; junction bases not matched to a gene: 7. The CDR3 DNA is TGTGCCAGCAGTTCTGGACTAGCGGGAAATCTAGCCAAAAACATTCAGTACTTC. Protein sequence: CASSSGLAGNLAKNIQYF.

V and J are TRBV10-1 and TRBJ2-1, with 10 bases identical to TRBD2. The germline V gene encodes CDR1 WNHNN and CDR2 SYGVQD (reference sequence). With V trimmed by 2 bases and J by 0 bases, 1 base remained unmatched. This CDR3 is 16 amino acids long. Written as DNA, the CDR3 is TGCGCCAGCAGTGAGACTAGCGGGATCTCCTACAATGAGCAGTTCTTC. Translation gives CASSETSGISYNEQFF.

The gene calls are TRBV18 and TRBJ2-3, with D possibly being TRBD2 (5 bases). V lost 2 bases to trimming and J lost 6 bases, with 21 bases between them. CDR3 size: 17 residues. Germline V gene data show CDR1 as KGHSH and CDR2 as LQKENI. For the CDR3, the DNA is TGTGCCAGCTCACCAGCACTAGTGAGGTTTAATGTGGATACGCAGTATTTT. Amino acids: CASSPALVRFNVDTQYF.

CDR3 in DNA: TGTGCCAGCAGCCAAAGCGGGGGGGCAGGAGAGCAGTTCTTC. Translated: CASSQSGGAGEQFF. V is TRBV7-3 and J is TRBJ2-1; 10 nucleotides line up with TRBD2. Germline CDR1 and CDR2: SGHTA and FQGTGA. The CDR3 is 14 amino acids. Losses at the gene ends were 5 bases for V and 10 bases for J; bases not matched to a gene: 8.

V is TRBV15 and J is TRBJ1-1; D call uncertain. Deletions cut 1 base from V and 6 bases from J, with 6 bases between. Germline V gene lookup returns CDR1 LNHNV and CDR2 YYDKDF (reference sequence). CDR3 size: 12 residues. The CDR3 nucleotides are TGTGCCACCAGCAGAGTTCGAGCTGAAGCTTTCTTT. As protein: CATSRVRAEAFF.

V gene TRBV30 combines with J gene TRBJ1-5; no clear D gene. V gave up 4 bases and J gave up 5 bases, with 12 bases separating them. Germline V gene sequence: CDR1 GTSNPN, CDR2 SVGIG (reference sequence). The CDR3 consists of 13 residues. CDR3 nucleotide sequence: TGTGCCTGGACCTACGGGGTAGATCAGCCCCAGCATTTT. Amino acids: CAWTYGVDQPQHF. The full variable domain, in which reference TRBV30 and TRBJ1-5 provide the parts outside the CDR3, is SQTIHQWPATLVQPVGSPLSLECTVEGTSNPNLYWYRQAAGRGLQLLFYSVGIGQISSEVPQNLSASRPQDRQFILSSKKLLLSDSGFYLCAWTYGVDQPQHFGDGTRLSIL.

The gene calls are TRBV7-8 and TRBJ1-2, with D possibly being TRBD1 (6 bases). V was clipped by 5 bases and J by 7 bases, with 20 bases between them. This CDR3 is built from 15 residues. CDR1 and CDR2 (germline): SGHVS, FQNEAQ. CDR3 loop: CASSRKNPQGSGYTF. DNA for the CDR3: TGTGCCAGCAGCCGCAAAAACCCTCAGGGGTCTGGCTACACCTTC.

This sequence joins TRBV7-9 and TRBJ1-3, with a possible D match to TRBD1 (5 bases). The CDR3 consists of 15 residues. Germline loops: CDR1 SEHNR, CDR2 FQNEAQ (reference sequence). The V end lost 4 bases, the J end lost 4 bases, and 14 bases lay between the germline ends. The DNA of the CDR3 is TGTGCCAGCAGCTCCTCCAGGGCCCTGGGAAACACCATATATTTT. As protein: CASSSSRALGNTIYF.

The rearrangement links TRBV7-3 to TRBJ1-1; D uncertain. CDR1 is SGHTA, CDR2 FQGTGA, per germline. V shed 0 bases and J shed 5 bases, with 10 bases lying between them. This CDR3 region has 14 residues. The CDR3 region has the DNA TGTGCCAGCAGCTTAACGTATGGAGTAACTGAAGCTTTCTTT. Translating it yields CASSLTYGVTEAFF.

This sequence joins TRBV6-6 and TRBJ2-7, with TRBD2 matching 12 bases. The CDR3 has 15 amino acids. Trimming cost V 6 bases and J 4 bases; bases outside gene matches: 7. Germline CDR1 is MNHNY and CDR2 is SVGAGI (reference sequence). The CDR3 region has the DNA TGTGCCAGCAGACCCACTAGCGGGGGGTTGTACGAGCAGTACTTC. This codes for CASRPTSGGLYEQYF.

This clone was counted between two and nine times. The chain links TRBV6-6 to TRBJ1-5; 9 positions agree with TRBD1. CDR3 length: 15 residues. V was clipped by 3 bases and J by 7 bases; unmatched bases: 7. Per germline, CDR1 MNHNY and CDR2 SVGAGI (reference sequence). This CDR3 is CASSYSTGGSQPQHF. The DNA of the CDR3 is TGTGCCAGCAGTTATTCGACAGGGGGATCGCAGCCCCAGCATTTT.

The chain combines TRBV28 with TRBJ2-5, with TRBD1 matching 7 bases. The trim removed 6 bases at V and 1 base at J, leaving 5 bases unmatched. CDR3 length: 14 residues. Per germline, CDR1 MDHEN and CDR2 SYDVKM. CDR3 loop: CASRTGQPQETQYF. The CDR3, as DNA: TGTGCCAGCAGGACGGGACAGCCCCAAGAGACCCAGTACTTC. Looking up the rest from reference TRBV28 and TRBJ2-5 gives the full variable domain: DVKVTQSSRYLVKRTGEKVFLECVQDMDHENMFWYRQDPGLGLRLIYFSYDVKMKEKGDIPEGYSVSREKKERFSLILESASTNQTSMYLCASRTGQPQETQYFGPGTRLLVL.

In DNA form, the CDR3 reads TGCGCCAGCAGCCAAGACTCGGGACTAGCGGGGGGCCAAAGCACAGATACGCAGTATTTT. Its translation: CASSQDSGLAGGQSTDTQYF. The V gene is TRBV4-1, the J gene TRBJ2-3, with 15 bases lining up with TRBD2. Per germline, CDR1 MGHRA and CDR2 YSYEKL. The CDR3 totals 20 residues. The V and J ends lost 0 bases and 0 bases, in that order; junction bases with no gene match: 7.